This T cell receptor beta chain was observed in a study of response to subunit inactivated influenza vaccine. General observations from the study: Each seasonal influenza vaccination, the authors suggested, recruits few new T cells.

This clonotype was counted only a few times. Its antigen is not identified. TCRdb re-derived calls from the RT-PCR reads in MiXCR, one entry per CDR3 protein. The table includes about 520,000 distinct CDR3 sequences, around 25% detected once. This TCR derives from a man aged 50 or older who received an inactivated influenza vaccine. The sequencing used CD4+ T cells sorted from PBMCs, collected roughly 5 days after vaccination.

CDR3 sequence reads: CASSSAAGAYNEQFF. The CDR3 bases are TGTGCCAGCAGCTCTGCAGCAGGGGCCTACAATGAGCAGTTCTTC. The chain links TRBV7-2 to TRBJ2-1; D possibly corresponds to TRBD1 (6 bases). The CDR3 extends over 15 amino acids. Per germline, CDR1 SGHTA and CDR2 FQGNSA. Trimming shortened V by 4 bases and J by 2 bases, and 12 bases separated the two germline ends.